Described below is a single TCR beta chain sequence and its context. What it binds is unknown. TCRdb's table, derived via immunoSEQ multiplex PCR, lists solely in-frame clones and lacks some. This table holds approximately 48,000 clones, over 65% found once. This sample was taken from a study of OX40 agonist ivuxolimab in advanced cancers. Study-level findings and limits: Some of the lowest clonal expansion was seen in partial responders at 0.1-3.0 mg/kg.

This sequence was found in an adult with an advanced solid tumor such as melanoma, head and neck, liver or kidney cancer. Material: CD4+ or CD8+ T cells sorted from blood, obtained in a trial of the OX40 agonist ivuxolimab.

CDR3 residues: CASLQGENQPQHF. The CDR3 bases are TGCGCCAGCTTACAGGGCGAAAATCAGCCCCAGCATTTT. The gene calls are TRBV10-2 and TRBJ1-5, with a tentative D call TRBD1 (6 bases). From germline, CDR1 is WSHSY and CDR2 SAAADI. The CDR3 contains 13 residues. Trimming removed 8 bases at V and 4 bases at J, with 12 bases between.